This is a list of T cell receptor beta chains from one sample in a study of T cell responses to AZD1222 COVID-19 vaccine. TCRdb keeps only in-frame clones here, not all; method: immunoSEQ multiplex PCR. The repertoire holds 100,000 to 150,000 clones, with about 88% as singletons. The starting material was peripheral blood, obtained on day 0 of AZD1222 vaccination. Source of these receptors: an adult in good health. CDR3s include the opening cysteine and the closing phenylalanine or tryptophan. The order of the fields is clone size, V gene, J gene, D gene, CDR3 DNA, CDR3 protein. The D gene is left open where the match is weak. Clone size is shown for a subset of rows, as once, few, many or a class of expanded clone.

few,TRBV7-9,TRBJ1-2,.,TGTGCCAGCAGCTTAGCAGCGTCCCCCGCGGGCTATGGCTACACCTTC,CASSLAASPAGYGYTF
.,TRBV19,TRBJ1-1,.,TGTGCCAGTAGATTCGACAGAAAGAACACTGAAGCTTTCTTT,CASRFDRKNTEAFF
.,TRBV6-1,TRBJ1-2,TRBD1,TGTGCCAGCAGCTCCCAGGGGGCGCGTGGCTACACCTTC,CASSSQGARGYTF
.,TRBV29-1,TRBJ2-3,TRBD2,TGCAGCGTTACCAGACTAGCGGGAGCTCCAGATACGCAGTATTTT,CSVTRLAGAPDTQYF
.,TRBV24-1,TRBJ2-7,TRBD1,TGTGCCACCTCCCTAGGCAGGGGGATTTCCTACGAGCAGTACTTC,CATSLGRGISYEQYF
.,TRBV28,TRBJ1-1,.,TGTGCCAGCGGCCCCTCCCAAGGGAGGACTGAAGCTTTCTTT,CASGPSQGRTEAFF
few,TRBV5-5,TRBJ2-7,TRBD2,TGTGCCAGCAGCTTAGGGGCGGGAGTGTACGAGCAGTACTTC,CASSLGAGVYEQYF
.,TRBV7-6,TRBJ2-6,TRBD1,TGTGCCAGCAGCCCAAGTACAGGGGCCACTGGGGCCAACGTCCTGACTTTC,CASSPSTGATGANVLTF
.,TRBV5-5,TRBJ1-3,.,TGTGCCAGCAGCTTGGGGGGGCTCTCTGGAAACACCATATATTTT,CASSLGGLSGNTIYF
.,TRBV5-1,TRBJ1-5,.,TGCGCCAGCAGCCCCGGGCAGGACCAGCCCCAGCATTTT,CASSPGQDQPQHF
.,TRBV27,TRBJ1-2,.,TGTGCCAGCAGTCAAGGGGGGGACTATGGCTACACCTTC,CASSQGGDYGYTF
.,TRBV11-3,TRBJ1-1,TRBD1,TGTGCCAGCAGCTCCCTAGACAGGGAGACTGAAGCTTTCTTT,CASSSLDRETEAFF
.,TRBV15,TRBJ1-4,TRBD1,TGTGCCACCAGTACGGGACAGGGGCTGCCGGCTAATGAAAAACTGTTTTTT,CATSTGQGLPANEKLFF
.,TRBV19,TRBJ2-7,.,TGTGCCAGTAAGGGGGATGCGGCGGGCTCCTACGAGCAGTACTTC,CASKGDAAGSYEQYF
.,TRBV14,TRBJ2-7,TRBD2,TGTGCCAGCAGCCAGGATAGCGGGAGGGGAGGCTACGAGCAGTACTTC,CASSQDSGRGGYEQYF
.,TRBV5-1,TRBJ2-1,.,TGCGCCAGCAGCTTTCGACTTGGTTACAATGAGCAGTTCTTC,CASSFRLGYNEQFF
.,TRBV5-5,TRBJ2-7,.,TGTGCCAGCAGCCCCGGAGGGGGGGACGAGCAGTACTTC,CASSPGGGDEQYF
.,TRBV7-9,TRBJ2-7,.,TGTGCCAGCAAAAAGCAAGGGAACTACGAGCAGTACTTC,CASKKQGNYEQYF
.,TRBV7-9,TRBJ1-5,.,TGTGCCAGCAGCTCCTCTCCGGGAGCCCATCAGCCCCAGCATTTT,CASSSSPGAHQPQHF
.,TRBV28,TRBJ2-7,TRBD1,TGTGCCAGCAGTAACCCTACCGGGACAGGGGACTACGAGCAGTACTTC,CASSNPTGTGDYEQYF
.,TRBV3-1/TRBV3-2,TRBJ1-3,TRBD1,TGTGCCAGCAGCCAGCAGGGGGCGTCTGGAAACACCATATATTTT,CASSQQGASGNTIYF
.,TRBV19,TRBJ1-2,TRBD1,TGTGCCAGTAGTATTGCCGGGACAGCTCCAAGCTACACCTTC,CASSIAGTAPSYTF
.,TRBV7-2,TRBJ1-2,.,TGTGCCAGCAGCCCTCTGGGGCAGGGAACTAACTATGGCTACACCTTC,CASSPLGQGTNYGYTF
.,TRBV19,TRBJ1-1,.,TGTGCCAGTAGTACCCGCGAGGGGGGCACTGAAGCTTTCTTT,CASSTREGGTEAFF
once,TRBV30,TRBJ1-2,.,TGTGCCTGGAGTATCACTCTAGTTCGTAGCTACACCTTC,CAWSITLVRSYTF
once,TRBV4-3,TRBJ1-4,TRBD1,TGCGCCAGCAGCCAACTACAGGGGGCTTGGGAAAAACTGTTTTTT,CASSQLQGAWEKLFF
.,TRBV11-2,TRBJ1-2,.,TGTGCCAGCAGCCTCGGACAGAATTGGGGCTACACCTTC,CASSLGQNWGYTF
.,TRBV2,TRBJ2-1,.,TGTGCCAGCAGACCACGCGGGACCCAAAGAAACAATGAGCAGTTCTTC,CASRPRGTQRNNEQFF
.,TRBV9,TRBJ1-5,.,TGTGCCAGCAGCGGACGGGGCAGGGAAGGCAATCAGCCCCAGCATTTT,CASSGRGREGNQPQHF
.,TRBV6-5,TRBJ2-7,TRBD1,TGTGCCAGCAGTTACTCGCGTCAGGGGGCCTACGAGCAGTACTTC,CASSYSRQGAYEQYF
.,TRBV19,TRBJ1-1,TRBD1,TGTGCCAGTAGTATTGGGCTGAGGGACAGGGGTTTGTACACTGAAGCTTTCTTT,CASSIGLRDRGLYTEAFF
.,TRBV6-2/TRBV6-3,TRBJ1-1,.,TGTGCCAGCAGTCTAGGTTACAGGGTTGTGAACACTGAAGCTTTCTTT,CASSLGYRVVNTEAFF
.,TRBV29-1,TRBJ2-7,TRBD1,TGCAGCGTTGGCCAGGGGGCAGGCGAGCAGTACTTC,CSVGQGAGEQYF
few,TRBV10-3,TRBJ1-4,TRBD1,TGTGCCATTCGGACAGGGGAGAATGAAAAACTGTTTTTT,CAIRTGENEKLFF
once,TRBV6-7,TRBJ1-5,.,TGTGCCAGCAGTTCTCAGGGGAATCAGCCCCAGCATTTT,CASSSQGNQPQHF
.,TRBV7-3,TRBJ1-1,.,TGTGCCAGCAGCTCCTCCGCGAACACTGAAGCTTTCTTT,CASSSSANTEAFF
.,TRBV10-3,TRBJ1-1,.,TGTGCCATCAGGACAGGATCTGAAGCTTTCTTT,CAIRTGSEAFF
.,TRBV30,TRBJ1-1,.,TGTGCCTGGAGCCTGGGACCGCTCGGCACTGAAGCTTTCTTT,CAWSLGPLGTEAFF
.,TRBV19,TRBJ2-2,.,TGTGCCAGTAGTATAGCCACGAACACCGGGGAGCTGTTTTTT,CASSIATNTGELFF
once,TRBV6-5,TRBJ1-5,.,TGTGCCAGCGACGACAGGATCAATCAGCCCCAGCATTTT,CASDDRINQPQHF
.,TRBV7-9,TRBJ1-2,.,TGTGCCAGCAGCTTGAGTTATGGGTTGTACTATGGCTACACCTTC,CASSLSYGLYYGYTF
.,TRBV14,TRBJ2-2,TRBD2,TGTGCCAGCAGCCAAGCTAGCGGGGTGGACACCGGGGAGCTGTTTTTT,CASSQASGVDTGELFF
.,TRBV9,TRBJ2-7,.,TGTGCCAGCAGCGGCGGGGGCCGGAACGACGAGCAGTACTTC,CASSGGGRNDEQYF
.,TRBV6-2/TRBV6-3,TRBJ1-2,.,TGTGCCAGCAGTTACTCGGACAACTATGGCTACACCTTC,CASSYSDNYGYTF